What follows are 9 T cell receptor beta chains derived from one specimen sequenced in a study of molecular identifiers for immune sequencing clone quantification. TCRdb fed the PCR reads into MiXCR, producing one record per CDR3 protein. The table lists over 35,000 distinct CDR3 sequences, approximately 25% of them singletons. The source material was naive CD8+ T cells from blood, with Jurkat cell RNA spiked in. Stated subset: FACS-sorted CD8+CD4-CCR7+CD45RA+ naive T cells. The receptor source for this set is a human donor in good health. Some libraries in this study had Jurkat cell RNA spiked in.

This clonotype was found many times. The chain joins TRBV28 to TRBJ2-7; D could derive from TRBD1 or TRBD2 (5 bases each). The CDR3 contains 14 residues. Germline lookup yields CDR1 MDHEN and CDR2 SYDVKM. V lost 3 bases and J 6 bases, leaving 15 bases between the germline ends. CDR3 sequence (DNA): TGTGCCAGCAGTTTTGGTGGGACCCTGGGCGAGCAGTACTTC. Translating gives CASSFGGTLGEQYF.

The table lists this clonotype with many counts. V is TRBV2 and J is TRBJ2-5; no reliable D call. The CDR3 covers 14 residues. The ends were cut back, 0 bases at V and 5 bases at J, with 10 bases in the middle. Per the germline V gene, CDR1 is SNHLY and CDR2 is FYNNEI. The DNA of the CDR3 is TGTGCCAGCAGTGAAGCGCTTTTGGCGGAGACCCAGTACTTC. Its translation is CASSEALLAETQYF. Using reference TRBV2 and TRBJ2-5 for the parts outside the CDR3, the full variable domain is EPEVTQTPSHQVTQMGQEVILRCVPISNHLYFYWYRQILGQKVEFLVSFYNNEISEKSEIFDDQFSVERPDGSNFTLKIRSTKLEDSAMYFCASSEALLAETQYFGPGTRLLVL.

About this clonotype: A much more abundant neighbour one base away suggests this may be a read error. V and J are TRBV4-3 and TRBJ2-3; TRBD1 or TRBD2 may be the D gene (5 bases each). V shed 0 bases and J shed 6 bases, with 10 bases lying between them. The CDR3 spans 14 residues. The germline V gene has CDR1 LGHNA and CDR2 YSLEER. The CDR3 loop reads CASSQEFRGDTQYF. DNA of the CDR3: TGCGCCAGCAGCCAAGAGTTTCGGGGCGATACGCAGTATTTT.

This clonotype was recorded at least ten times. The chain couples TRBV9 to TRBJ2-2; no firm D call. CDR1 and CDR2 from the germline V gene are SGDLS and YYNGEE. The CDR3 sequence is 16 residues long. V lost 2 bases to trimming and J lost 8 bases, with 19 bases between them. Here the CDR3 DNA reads TGTGCCAGCAGCGTGTCGCTGGTTCGAGGTGCAGGGGAGCTGTTTTTT. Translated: CASSVSLVRGAGELFF. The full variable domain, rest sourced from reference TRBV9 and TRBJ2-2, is DSGVTQTPKHLITATGQRVTLRCSPRSGDLSVYWYQQSLDQGLQFLIQYYNGEERAKGNILERFSAQQFPDLHSELNLSSLELGDSALYFCASSVSLVRGAGELFFGEGSRLTVL.

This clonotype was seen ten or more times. The DNA of the CDR3 is TGCGCCAGCAGCGAATCGACAGGACCTAACTATGGCTACACCTTC. Protein: CASSESTGPNYGYTF. The V call is TRBV4-3, the J call TRBJ1-2, with a tentative D call TRBD1 (6 bases). CDR3 length: 15 residues. Looked up from germline, CDR1 is LGHNA and CDR2 is YSLEER. Trimming cost V 5 bases and J 0 bases, with 13 bases left between them.

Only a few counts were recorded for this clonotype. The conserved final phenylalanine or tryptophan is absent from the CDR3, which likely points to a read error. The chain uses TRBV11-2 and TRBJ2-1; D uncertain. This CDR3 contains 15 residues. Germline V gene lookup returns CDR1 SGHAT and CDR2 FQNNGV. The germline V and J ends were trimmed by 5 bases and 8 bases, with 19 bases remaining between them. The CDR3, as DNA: TGTGCCAGCAGCCCAACCCTAGTGGTTTCTCATGAGCAGTTCCTC. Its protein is CASSPTLVVSHEQFL.

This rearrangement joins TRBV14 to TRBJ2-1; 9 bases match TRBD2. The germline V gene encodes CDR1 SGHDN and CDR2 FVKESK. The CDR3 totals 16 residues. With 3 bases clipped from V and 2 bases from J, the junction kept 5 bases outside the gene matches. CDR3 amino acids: CASSHRREGAYNEQFF. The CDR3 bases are TGTGCCAGCAGCCATAGGCGGGAGGGGGCCTACAATGAGCAGTTCTTC.

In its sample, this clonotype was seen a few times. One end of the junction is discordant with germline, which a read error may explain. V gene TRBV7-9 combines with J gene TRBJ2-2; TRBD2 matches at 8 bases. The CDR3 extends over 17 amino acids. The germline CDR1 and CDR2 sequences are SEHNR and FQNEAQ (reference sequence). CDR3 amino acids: CASGLVGSGTPTGELFF. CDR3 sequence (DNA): TGTGCCAGCGGCTTAGTAGGTAGCGGGACACCCACCGGGGAGCTGTTTTTT.

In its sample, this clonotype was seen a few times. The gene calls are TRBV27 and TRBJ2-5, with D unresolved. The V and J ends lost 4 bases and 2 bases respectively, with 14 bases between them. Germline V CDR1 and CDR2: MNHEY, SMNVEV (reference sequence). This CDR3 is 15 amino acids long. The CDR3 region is CASSSAGERQETQYF. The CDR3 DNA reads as TGTGCCAGCAGTTCTGCAGGAGAGAGACAAGAGACCCAGTACTTC.